This TCR beta chain emerged from a study of T cell responses to AZD1222 COVID-19 vaccine. Sequencing was performed with immunoSEQ multiplex PCR; in TCRdb, only in-frame clones are kept and a portion is missing. The sample lists about 180,000 clones, about 93% seen once, with around 0.93% in the top ten. The germline CDR1 and CDR2 sequences are LGHNA and YNFKEQ. The CDR3 length is 15 residues. V shed 4 bases, J shed 0 bases, and the junction held 5 bases outside the gene matches. The source is an adult who received the MenACWY meningococcal vaccine as a control. This specimen was peripheral blood, taken 28 days after the second dose of the MenACWY control vaccine. V and J are TRBV4-2 and TRBJ1-2, with 7 bases matching TRBD1. The CDR3 DNA follows: TGTGCCAGCAGCCCTGCCGGGACAGCTAACTATGGCTACACCTTC. Translated: CASSPAGTANYGYTF.